The sequence of this TCR beta chain was determined in a study of radiation and T cells in renal cell carcinoma. Data came from immunoSEQ multiplex PCR; TCRdb stores just in-frame clones and leaves some out. This sample has more than 75,000 clones, with approximately 83% found just once. Indicated time point: blood 2 weeks post-SBRT. Noted treatment: 15 Gy SBRT to primary tumor, nephrectomy 4 weeks later. This receptor was taken from a woman in her forties or fifties with renal cell carcinoma. The source material was blood, sampled from a patient whose treatment included radiotherapy and nephrectomy.

The CDR3 loop reads CSVARDDYGYTF. CDR3 sequence (DNA): TGCAGCGTCGCAAGGGACGACTATGGCTACACCTTC. V and J are TRBV29-1 and TRBJ1-2, with D tentatively TRBD1 (5 bases). CDR3 length: 12 residues. With 6 bases removed from V and 3 bases from J, the gap between germline ends came to 11 bases. CDR1 and CDR2 (germline): SQVTM, ANQGSEA.